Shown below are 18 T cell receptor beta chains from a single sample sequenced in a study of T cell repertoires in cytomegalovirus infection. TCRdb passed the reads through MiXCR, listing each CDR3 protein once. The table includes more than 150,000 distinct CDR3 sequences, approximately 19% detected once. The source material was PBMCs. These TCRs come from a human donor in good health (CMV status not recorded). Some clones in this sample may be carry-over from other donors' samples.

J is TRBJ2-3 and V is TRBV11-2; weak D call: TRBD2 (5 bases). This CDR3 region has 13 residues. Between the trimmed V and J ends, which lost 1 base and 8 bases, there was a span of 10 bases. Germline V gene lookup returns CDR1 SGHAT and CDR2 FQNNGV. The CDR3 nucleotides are TGTGCCAGCAGCTTAGGTCAAAGCGGTACGCAGTATTTT. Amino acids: CASSLGQSGTQYF.

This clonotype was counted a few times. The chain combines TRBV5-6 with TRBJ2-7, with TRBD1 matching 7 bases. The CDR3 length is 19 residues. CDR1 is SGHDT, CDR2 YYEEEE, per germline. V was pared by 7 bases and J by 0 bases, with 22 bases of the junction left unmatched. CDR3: CASGYLDRASWGSSYEQYF. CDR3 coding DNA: TGTGCCAGCGGATATCTTGACAGGGCTTCGTGGGGAAGCTCCTACGAGCAGTACTTC.

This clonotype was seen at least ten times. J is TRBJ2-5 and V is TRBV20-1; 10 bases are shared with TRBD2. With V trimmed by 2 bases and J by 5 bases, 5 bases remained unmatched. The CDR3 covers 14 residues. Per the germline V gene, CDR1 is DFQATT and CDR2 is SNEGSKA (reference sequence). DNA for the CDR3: TGCAGTGCTAGATCACTAGCGGGACACGAGACCCAGTACTTC. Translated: CSARSLAGHETQYF.

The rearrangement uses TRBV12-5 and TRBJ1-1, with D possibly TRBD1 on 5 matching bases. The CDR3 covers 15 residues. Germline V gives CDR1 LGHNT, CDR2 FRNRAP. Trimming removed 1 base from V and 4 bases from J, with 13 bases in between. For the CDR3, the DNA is TGTGCTAGTGGTTTGGAAGGGGTACGCAGCACTGAAGCTTTCTTT. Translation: CASGLEGVRSTEAFF.

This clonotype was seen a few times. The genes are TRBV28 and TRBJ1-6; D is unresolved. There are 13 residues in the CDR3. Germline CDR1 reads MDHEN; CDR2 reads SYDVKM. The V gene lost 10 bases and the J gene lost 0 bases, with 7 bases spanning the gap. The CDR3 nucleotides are TGTGCCACCCAGAACTCCTATAATTCACCCCTCCACTTT. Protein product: CATQNSYNSPLHF.

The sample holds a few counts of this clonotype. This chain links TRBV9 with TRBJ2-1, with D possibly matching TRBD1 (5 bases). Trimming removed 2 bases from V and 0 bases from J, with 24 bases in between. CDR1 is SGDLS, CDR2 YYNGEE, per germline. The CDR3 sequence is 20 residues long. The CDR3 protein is CASSVDAGGAAPSSYNEQFF. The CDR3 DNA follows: TGTGCCAGCAGCGTGGATGCAGGTGGGGCGGCTCCTAGCTCCTACAATGAGCAGTTCTTC.

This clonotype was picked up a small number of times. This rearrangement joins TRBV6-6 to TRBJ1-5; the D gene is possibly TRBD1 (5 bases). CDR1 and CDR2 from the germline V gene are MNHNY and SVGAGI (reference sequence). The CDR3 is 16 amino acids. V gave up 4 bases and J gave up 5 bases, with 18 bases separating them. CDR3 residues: CASSFGAGGTHQPQHF. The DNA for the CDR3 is TGTGCCAGCAGTTTTGGGGCCGGAGGTACTCATCAGCCCCAGCATTTT.

CDR3 sequence (DNA): TGTGCCAGCAGTGCTAGCGGGGTTGCCAAAAACATTCAGTACTTC. This encodes CASSASGVAKNIQYF. This chain joins TRBV2 and TRBJ2-4, with 9 bases identical to TRBD2. Germline CDR1 reads SNHLY; CDR2 reads FYNNEI. The trim removed 4 bases at V and 1 base at J, leaving 2 bases unmatched. The CDR3 length is 15 residues.

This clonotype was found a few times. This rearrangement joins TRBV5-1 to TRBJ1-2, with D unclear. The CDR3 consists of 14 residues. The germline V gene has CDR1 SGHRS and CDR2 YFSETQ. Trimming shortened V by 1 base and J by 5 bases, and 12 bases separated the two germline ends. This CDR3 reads CASSLTATQYGYTF. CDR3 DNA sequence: TGCGCCAGCAGCTTGACTGCTACCCAGTATGGCTACACCTTC. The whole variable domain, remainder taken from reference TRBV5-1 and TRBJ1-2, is KAGVTQTPRYLIKTRGQQVTLSCSPISGHRSVSWYQQTPGQGLQFLFEYFSETQRNKGNFPGRFSGRQFSNSRSEMNVSTLELGDSALYLCASSLTATQYGYTFGSGTRLTVV.

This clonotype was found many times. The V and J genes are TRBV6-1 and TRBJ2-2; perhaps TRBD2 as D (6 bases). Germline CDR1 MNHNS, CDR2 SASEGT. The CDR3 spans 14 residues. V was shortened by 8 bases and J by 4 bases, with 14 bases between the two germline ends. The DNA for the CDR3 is TGTGCCAGCCGGGACTCCCCACGCACCGGGGAGCTGTTTTTT. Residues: CASRDSPRTGELFF.

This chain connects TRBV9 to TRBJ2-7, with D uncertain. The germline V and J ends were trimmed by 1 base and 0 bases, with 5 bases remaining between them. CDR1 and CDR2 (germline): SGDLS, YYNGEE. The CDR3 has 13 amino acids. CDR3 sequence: CASSVSSSYEQYF. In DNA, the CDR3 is TGTGCCAGCAGCGTAAGCAGCTCCTACGAGCAGTACTTC.

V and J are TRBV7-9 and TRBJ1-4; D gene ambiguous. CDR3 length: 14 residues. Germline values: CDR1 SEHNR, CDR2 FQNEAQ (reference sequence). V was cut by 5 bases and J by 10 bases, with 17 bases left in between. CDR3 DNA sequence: TGTGCCAGCAGCCCACCAGGAGTCTCGGGAAAACTGTTTTTT. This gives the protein CASSPPGVSGKLFF. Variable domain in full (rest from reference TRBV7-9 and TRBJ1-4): DTGVSQNPRHKITKRGQNVTFRCDPISEHNRLYWYRQTLGQGPEFLTYFQNEAQLEKSRLLSDRFSAERPKGSFSTLEIQRTEQGDSAMYLCASSPPGVSGKLFFGSGTQLSVL.

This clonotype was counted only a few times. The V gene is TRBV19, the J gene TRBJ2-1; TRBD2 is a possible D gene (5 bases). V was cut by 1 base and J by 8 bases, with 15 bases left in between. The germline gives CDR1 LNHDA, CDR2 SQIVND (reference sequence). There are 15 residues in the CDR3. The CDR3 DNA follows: TGTGCCAGTAGTATAGGACGGGATAGAGGACATGAGCAGTTCTTC. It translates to CASSIGRDRGHEQFF.

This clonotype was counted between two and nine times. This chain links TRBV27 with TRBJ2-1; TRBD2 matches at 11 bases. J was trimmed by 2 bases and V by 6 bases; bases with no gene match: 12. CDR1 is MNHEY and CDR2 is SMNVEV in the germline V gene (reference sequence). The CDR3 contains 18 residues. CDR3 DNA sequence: TGTGCCAGCAGGTCTTCCCGGGCTAGCGGGGGGCCCTACAATGAGCAGTTCTTC. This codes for CASRSSRASGGPYNEQFF.

The CDR3 DNA sequence: TGTGCCAGCAGCTACGACAATGGGGTCCGTCGTGAGTTCTTC. Translated, it gives CASSYDNGVRREFF. The chain combines TRBV7-2 with TRBJ2-1; D gene unclear. V was clipped by 4 bases and J by 14 bases, with 21 bases between them. CDR3 size: 14 residues. The germline V gene encodes CDR1 SGHTA and CDR2 FQGNSA.

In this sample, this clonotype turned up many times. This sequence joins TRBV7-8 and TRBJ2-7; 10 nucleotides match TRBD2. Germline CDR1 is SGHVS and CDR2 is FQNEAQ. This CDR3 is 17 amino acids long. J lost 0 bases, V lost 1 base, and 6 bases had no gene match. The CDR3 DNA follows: TGTGCCAGCAGCTTAGTCACTAGCGGGGCAAGCTCCTACGAGCAGTACTTC. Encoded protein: CASSLVTSGASSYEQYF. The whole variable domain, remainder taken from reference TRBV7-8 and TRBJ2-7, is GAGVSQSPRYKVAKRGQDVALRCDPISGHVSLFWYQQALGQGPEFLTYFQNEAQLDKSGLPSDRFFAERPEGSVSTLKIQRTQQEDSAVYLCASSLVTSGASSYEQYFGPGTRLTVT.

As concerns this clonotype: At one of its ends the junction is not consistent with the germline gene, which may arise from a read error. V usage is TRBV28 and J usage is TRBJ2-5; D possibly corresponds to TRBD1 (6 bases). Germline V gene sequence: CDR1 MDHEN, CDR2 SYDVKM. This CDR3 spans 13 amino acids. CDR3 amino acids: CASSSGAPEIQYF. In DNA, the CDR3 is TGTGCCAGCAGTTCAGGGGCTCCCGAGATCCAGTACTTC.

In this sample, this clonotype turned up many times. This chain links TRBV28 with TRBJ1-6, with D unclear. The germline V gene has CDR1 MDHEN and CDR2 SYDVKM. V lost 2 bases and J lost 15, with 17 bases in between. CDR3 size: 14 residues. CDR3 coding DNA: TGTGCCAGCAGTTTACTCCTCCACCCTTTAAGCCTCCACTTT. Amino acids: CASSLLLHPLSLHF. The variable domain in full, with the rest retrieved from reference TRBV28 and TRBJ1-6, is DVKVTQSSRYLVKRTGEKVFLECVQDMDHENMFWYRQDPGLGLRLIYFSYDVKMKEKGDIPEGYSVSREKKERFSLILESASTNQTSMYLCASSLLLHPLSLHFGNGTRLTVT.